The 29 T cell receptor beta chains in this list originate from one sample, sequenced in a study of blood T cells in healthy people across ages. Then a second PCR, running roughly 7 to 11 cycles, was carried out with a sample-barcoded 5' primer and a J-beta primer mix. TCRdb reanalysed the 5' RACE reads using MiXCR and keeps one entry per CDR3 protein. The sample yields 1,500,000 or so distinct CDR3 sequences, roughly 64% seen once. Sequenced: blood. The receptors stem from a man younger than 35 in good health.

This clonotype was detected a few times. This chain links TRBV20-1 with TRBJ2-5; unclear D gene. The J call may be faulty, since TRBJ2-7 better matches the DNA end. The germline V gene encodes CDR1 DFQATT and CDR2 SNEGSKA (reference sequence). CDR3 length: 15 residues. CDR3 nucleotide sequence: TGCAGTGCTAGAACTGGGGTAGCTTACCCCTACGAGCAGTACTTC. Amino acid sequence: CSARTGVAYPYEQYF.

The chain joins TRBV14 to TRBJ2-3, with 9 nucleotides matching TRBD2. The germline CDR1 and CDR2 sequences are SGHDN and FVKESK. The CDR3 contains 17 residues. The V segment lost 1 base and the J segment 5 bases; nucleotides outside the gene matches: 10. The CDR3 is CASSQVYGLASQDTQYF. The CDR3, as DNA: TGTGCCAGCAGCCAAGTGTACGGACTAGCGTCACAAGATACGCAGTATTTT.

The rearrangement uses TRBV10-3 and TRBJ2-2; 8 bases align to TRBD2. In germline, CDR1 is ENHRY, CDR2 SYGVKD. J was trimmed by 1 base and V by 10 bases; bases with no gene match: 26. This CDR3 has 21 residues. The CDR3 bases are TGTGCCACAAACAACCTCTTGTCTGGAGTTGTAGCGGGGCTGAACACCGGGGAGCTGTTTTTT. Residues: CATNNLLSGVVAGLNTGELFF.

J is TRBJ2-6 and V is TRBV29-1; D gene ambiguous. The CDR3 spans 14 residues. Trimming left V 0 bases short and J 2 bases short, with 5 bases between. Looked up from germline, CDR1 is SQVTM and CDR2 is ANQGSEA. CDR3 bases: TGCAGCGTTGAAGATTGGCCTGGGGCCAACGTCCTGACTTTC. This sequence encodes CSVEDWPGANVLTF.

The chain links TRBV7-2 to TRBJ2-5; TRBD2 aligns across 7 bases. Per germline, CDR1 SGHTA and CDR2 FQGNSA. This CDR3 spans 16 amino acids. V gave up 2 bases and J gave up 2 bases; unmatched junction bases: 8. CDR3 DNA sequence: TGTGCCAGCAGCTTACAGTGGGACTATTCTCAAGAGACCCAGTACTTC. Amino acid sequence: CASSLQWDYSQETQYF.

The chain joins TRBV11-2 to TRBJ1-2; D gene ambiguous. The CDR3 consists of 12 residues. V lost 1 base to trimming and J lost 7 bases, with 7 bases between them. CDR1 and CDR2 (germline): SGHAT, FQNNGV. The CDR3 DNA reads TGTGCCAGCAGCTTAGGGGGTATTGGCTACACCTTC. Its translation: CASSLGGIGYTF.

This clonotype turned up a few times. The chain is built from TRBV4-1 and TRBJ1-4; tentative D call: TRBD1 (5 bases). The ends were cut back, 0 bases at V and 3 bases at J, with 14 bases in the middle. CDR3 length: 17 amino acids. The germline V gene has CDR1 MGHRA and CDR2 YSYEKL. The DNA of the CDR3 is TGCGCCAGCAGCCAAGAACCAGTCGGGGCGGCTAATGAAAAACTGTTTTTT. Translating it yields CASSQEPVGAANEKLFF.

The CDR3 nucleotides read TGTGCCAGCAGCCCCCGGACCGGGGGACCAACTAATGAAAAACTGTTTTTT. This sequence encodes CASSPRTGGPTNEKLFF. This sequence joins TRBV5-4 and TRBJ1-4; D possibly corresponds to TRBD1 (5 bases). V lost 4 bases and J 0 bases, leaving 16 bases between the germline ends. The CDR3 is 17 amino acids. CDR1 and CDR2 from the germline V gene are SGHNT and YYREEE (reference sequence). The full variable domain, completed using reference TRBV5-4 and TRBJ1-4, is ETGVTQSPTHLIKTRGQQVTLRCSSQSGHNTVSWYQQALGQGPQFIFQYYREEENGRGNFPPRFSGLQFPNYSSELNVNALELDDSALYLCASSPRTGGPTNEKLFFGSGTQLSVL.

This clonotype was detected many times. J is TRBJ2-3 and V is TRBV6-5, with TRBD1 matching over 8 bases. Germline CDR1 reads MNHEY; CDR2 reads SVGAGI. The CDR3 is 12 residues long. V gave up 8 bases and J gave up 3 bases; unmatched junction bases: 1. CDR3 sequence reads: CASGQGTDTQYF. In nucleotides, the CDR3 is TGTGCCAGCGGACAGGGTACAGATACGCAGTATTTT.

Regarding this clonotype: This likely comes from a read error, as the CDR3 has no conserved phenylalanine or tryptophan at its end. V usage is TRBV5-1 and J usage is TRBJ2-6, with D tentatively TRBD1 (6 bases). CDR1 and CDR2 from the germline V gene are SGHRS and YFSETQ. The length of the CDR3 is 18 residues. V was shortened by 1 base and J by 3 bases, with 17 bases between the two germline ends. CDR3 protein: CASSLRGGRLFGANVLTY. In DNA form, the CDR3 reads TGCGCCAGCAGCTTGCGAGGGGGACGGCTCTTTGGGGCCAACGTCCTGACTTAC.

V usage is TRBV9 and J usage is TRBJ1-2; tentatively, D is TRBD1 (6 bases). Germline values: CDR1 SGDLS, CDR2 YYNGEE. With 2 bases removed from V and 7 bases from J, the gap between germline ends came to 15 bases. The length of the CDR3 is 14 residues. The chain's CDR3 is CASSVAGAGAGYTF. DNA of the CDR3: TGTGCCAGCAGCGTTGCGGGGGCGGGAGCTGGCTACACCTTC. Full variable domain (missing parts from reference TRBV9 and TRBJ1-2): DSGVTQTPKHLITATGQRVTLRCSPRSGDLSVYWYQQSLDQGLQFLIQYYNGEERAKGNILERFSAQQFPDLHSELNLSSLELGDSALYFCASSVAGAGAGYTFGSGTRLTVV.

The chain combines TRBV29-1 with TRBJ2-7, with 8 bases matching TRBD1. The CDR3 covers 11 residues. The trim removed 5 bases at V and 5 bases at J, leaving 2 bases unmatched. Germline V gene sequence: CDR1 SQVTM, CDR2 ANQGSEA. The CDR3 protein is CSVQGAHEQYF. CDR3 coding DNA: TGCAGCGTTCAGGGGGCCCACGAGCAGTACTTC.

V is TRBV29-1 and J is TRBJ2-5; D possibly corresponds to TRBD2 (5 bases). Germline V gives CDR1 SQVTM, CDR2 ANQGSEA. This CDR3 region has 15 residues. The V gene lost 4 bases and the J gene lost 1 base, with 16 bases spanning the gap. CDR3 sequence: CSVAPRGGSQETQYF. The CDR3 nucleotides are TGCAGCGTTGCTCCCCGTGGAGGCAGCCAAGAGACCCAGTACTTC.

This clonotype has a handful of counts. CDR3 nucleotides: TGTGCCAGCAGTTTTTGGGTCGGGGACCAAGAGACCCAGTACTTC. Translated: CASSFWVGDQETQYF. The chain employs TRBV27 and TRBJ2-5; possibly TRBD2 for D (5 bases). Trimming shortened V by 3 bases and J by 0 bases, and 11 bases separated the two germline ends. CDR1 and CDR2 from the germline V gene are MNHEY and SMNVEV (reference sequence). The CDR3 has 15 amino acids.

This clonotype has more than one count but fewer than ten. This chain uses TRBV4-2 with TRBJ2-2; 8 bases map to TRBD2. J lost 4 bases, V lost 0 bases, and 4 bases had no gene match. Germline assignment: CDR1 LGHNA and CDR2 YNFKEQ. CDR3 length: 16 residues. The CDR3 sequence is CASSQERSGGTGELFF. DNA for the CDR3: TGTGCCAGCAGCCAAGAAAGGAGCGGGGGCACCGGGGAGCTGTTTTTT.

The rearrangement joins TRBV7-2 to TRBJ2-2; 7 bases are a match to TRBD2. The trim removed 2 bases at V and 4 bases at J, leaving 16 bases unmatched. There are 19 residues in the CDR3. CDR1 SGHTA and CDR2 FQGNSA come from the germline V gene. The CDR3 sequence is CASSLLLRGGSSVTGELFF. The CDR3 DNA reads TGTGCCAGCAGCTTATTGTTAAGGGGAGGGAGTAGTGTCACCGGGGAGCTGTTTTTT.

This clonotype was picked up a small number of times. The V call is TRBV4-1, the J call TRBJ2-1; D not certain. The CDR3 is 14 residues long. The germline CDR1 and CDR2 sequences are MGHRA and YSYEKL. V lost 0 bases to trimming and J lost 10 bases, with 13 bases between them. This CDR3 reads CASSQEGIVGEQFF. CDR3 nucleotide sequence: TGCGCCAGCAGCCAAGAAGGGATAGTGGGGGAGCAGTTCTTC.

This clonotype came up a few times. The chain couples TRBV29-1 to TRBJ1-2; D is unclear. CDR1 and CDR2 from the germline V gene are SQVTM and ANQGSEA. CDR3 size: 12 residues. Trimming took off 0 bases at V and 1 base at J, with 3 bases between the two ends. This CDR3 is CSVEEFNYGYTF. As DNA, the CDR3 is TGCAGCGTTGAAGAGTTTAACTATGGCTACACCTTC.

This chain joins TRBV6-1 and TRBJ2-1; TRBD2 aligns across 14 bases. The germline gives CDR1 MNHNS, CDR2 SASEGT. The CDR3 sequence is 17 residues long. Trimming at V came to 5 bases and at J to 8 bases, leaving 11 bases not matched to a gene. In DNA form, the CDR3 reads TGTGCCAGCAGTCCGCGACTAGCGGGAGGGCTGGGCGATGAGCAGTTCTTC. Its protein is CASSPRLAGGLGDEQFF.

This clonotype was detected only a few times. The rearrangement uses TRBV5-6 and TRBJ2-3; 10 bases align to TRBD2. The ends lost 1 base at V and 1 base at J; junction bases unmatched: 3. This CDR3 has 16 residues. Germline V gene data show CDR1 as SGHDT and CDR2 as YYEEEE. CDR3 sequence: CASSLTGTSGTDTQYF. CDR3 sequence (DNA): TGTGCCAGCAGCTTGACCGGGACTAGCGGCACAGATACGCAGTATTTT.

V is TRBV20-1 and J is TRBJ2-1; 10 bases line up with TRBD2. V dropped 3 bases and J dropped 4; count of bases not matched to a gene: 6. The CDR3 runs 15 residues. Germline CDR1 and CDR2: DFQATT and SNEGSKA (reference sequence). The CDR3 protein is CSASSSGSGYNEQFF. The CDR3 DNA follows: TGCAGTGCTAGTTCTAGCGGGAGCGGGTACAATGAGCAGTTCTTC.

The chain combines TRBV27 with TRBJ2-3; 7 bases align to TRBD2. The CDR3 is 15 residues long. The V gene end was trimmed by 3 bases and the J gene end by 6 bases; junction bases not matched to a gene: 9. CDR1 and CDR2 from the germline V gene are MNHEY and SMNVEV (reference sequence). The CDR3 region is CASSFGPRGGDTQYF. As DNA, the CDR3 is TGTGCCAGCAGTTTCGGGCCGCGGGGAGGGGATACGCAGTATTTT.

The CDR3 nucleotides read TGTGCCAGCAGTTTGGGGTTTCCTAGAACAGATACGCAGTATTTT. Translating gives CASSLGFPRTDTQYF. The V and J genes are TRBV12-3 or TRBV12-4 and TRBJ2-3; D gene unclear. The ends were cut back, 3 bases at V and 3 bases at J, with 13 bases in the middle. CDR3 length: 15 residues.

The chain couples TRBV15 to TRBJ2-3, with D possibly TRBD1 on 6 matching bases. V was cut by 2 bases and J by 8 bases, with 20 bases left in between. Germline V lookup: CDR1 LNHNV, CDR2 YYDKDF (reference sequence). CDR3 length equals 16 residues. The CDR3: CATSRPESTIRGTQYF. CDR3 DNA: TGTGCCACCAGCAGACCCGAATCGACGATCAGGGGTACGCAGTATTTT.

This chain connects TRBV10-3 to TRBJ2-3; a weak D match, TRBD2 (5 bases). This CDR3 spans 14 amino acids. Germline values: CDR1 ENHRY, CDR2 SYGVKD. Trimming left V 2 bases short and J 6 bases short, with 12 bases between. DNA for the CDR3: TGTGCCATCAGTGAGATTCGGGGTATGGATACGCAGTATTTT. This translates into CAISEIRGMDTQYF.

This clonotype occurred a few times. The rearrangement links TRBV7-2 to TRBJ2-1, with D unresolved. V shed 1 base and J shed 8 bases, with 15 bases lying between them. CDR3 length: 15 amino acids. Germline V gene sequence: CDR1 SGHTA, CDR2 FQGNSA. CDR3 protein: CASSLEVLENYEQFF. Written as DNA, the CDR3 is TGTGCCAGCAGCTTAGAGGTCTTGGAGAACTATGAGCAGTTCTTC.

This chain links TRBV20-1 with TRBJ1-2; D uncertain. CDR1 is DFQATT, CDR2 SNEGSKA, per germline (reference sequence). The V gene lost 6 bases and the J gene lost 6 bases, with 2 bases spanning the gap. The CDR3 loop spans 8 amino acids. This CDR3 reads CSANGYTF. For the CDR3, the DNA is TGCAGTGCCAATGGCTACACCTTC.

With regard to this clonotype: The junction and the germline gene differ at one end; a read error may be behind it. The V and J genes are TRBV4-1 and TRBJ2-4; TRBD2 might be the D (6 bases). This CDR3 spans 16 amino acids. CDR1 is MGHRA and CDR2 is YSYEKL in the germline V gene. In DNA form, the CDR3 reads TGCGTCAGCAGCCAAGACGGGACTCCAACGAGAGGGGAGCAGTACTTC. Amino acids: CVSSQDGTPTRGEQYF.

V and J are TRBV6-6 and TRBJ2-5, with D perhaps assigned TRBD1 or TRBD2 (5 bases each). The CDR3 extends over 14 amino acids. Germline V gene sequence: CDR1 MNHNY, CDR2 SVGAGI (reference sequence). Trimming stripped 8 bases from V and 1 base from J, with 14 bases between. The CDR3 reads CASQIGGGQETQYF. The DNA of the CDR3 is TGTGCCAGCCAGATTGGTGGGGGCCAAGAGACCCAGTACTTC.